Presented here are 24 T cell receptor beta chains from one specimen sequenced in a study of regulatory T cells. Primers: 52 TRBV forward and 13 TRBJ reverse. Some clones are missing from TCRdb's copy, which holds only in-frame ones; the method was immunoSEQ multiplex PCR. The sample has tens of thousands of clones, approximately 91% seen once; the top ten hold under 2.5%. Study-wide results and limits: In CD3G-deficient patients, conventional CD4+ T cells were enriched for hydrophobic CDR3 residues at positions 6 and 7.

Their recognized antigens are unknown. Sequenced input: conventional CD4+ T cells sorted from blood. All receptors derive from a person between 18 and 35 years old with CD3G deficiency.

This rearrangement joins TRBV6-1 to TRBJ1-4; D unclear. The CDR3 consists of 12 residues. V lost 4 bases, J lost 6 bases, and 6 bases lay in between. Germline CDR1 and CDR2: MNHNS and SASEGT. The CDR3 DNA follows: TGTGCCAGCAGTGGGGTGGATGAAAAACTGTTTTTT. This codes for CASSGVDEKLFF.

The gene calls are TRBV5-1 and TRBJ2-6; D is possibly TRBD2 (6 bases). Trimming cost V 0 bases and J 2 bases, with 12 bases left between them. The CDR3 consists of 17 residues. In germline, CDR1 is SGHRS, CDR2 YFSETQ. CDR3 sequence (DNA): TGCGCCAGCAGCTTGGCCGGGGGAGGACCTGGGGCCAACGTCCTGACTTTC. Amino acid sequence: CASSLAGGGPGANVLTF. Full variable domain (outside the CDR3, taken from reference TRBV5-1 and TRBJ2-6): KAGVTQTPRYLIKTRGQQVTLSCSPISGHRSVSWYQQTPGQGLQFLFEYFSETQRNKGNFPGRFSGRQFSNSRSEMNVSTLELGDSALYLCASSLAGGGPGANVLTFGAGSRLTVL.

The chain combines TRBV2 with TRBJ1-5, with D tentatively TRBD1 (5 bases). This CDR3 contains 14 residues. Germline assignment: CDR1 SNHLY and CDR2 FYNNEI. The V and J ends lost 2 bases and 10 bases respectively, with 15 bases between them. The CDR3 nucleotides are TGTGCCAGCAGTGAACCCAGGGTACGGTTCCCCCAGCATTTT. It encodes CASSEPRVRFPQHF.

The CDR3 is CASSWAGTNVLTF. As DNA, the CDR3 is TGTGCCAGCAGTTGGGCAGGGACCAACGTCCTGACTTTC. V gene TRBV28 combines with J gene TRBJ2-6, with TRBD1 as a possible D gene (5 bases). The CDR3 has 13 residues. Germline V lookup: CDR1 MDHEN, CDR2 SYDVKM. The germline V and J ends were trimmed by 4 bases and 8 bases, with 9 bases remaining between them.

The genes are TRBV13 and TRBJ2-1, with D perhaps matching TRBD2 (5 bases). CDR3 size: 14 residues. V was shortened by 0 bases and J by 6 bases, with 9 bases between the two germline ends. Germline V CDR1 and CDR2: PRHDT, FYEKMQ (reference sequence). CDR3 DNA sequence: TGTGCCAGCAGCTTAGGCTGGCGGGCCAATGAGCAGTTCTTC. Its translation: CASSLGWRANEQFF.

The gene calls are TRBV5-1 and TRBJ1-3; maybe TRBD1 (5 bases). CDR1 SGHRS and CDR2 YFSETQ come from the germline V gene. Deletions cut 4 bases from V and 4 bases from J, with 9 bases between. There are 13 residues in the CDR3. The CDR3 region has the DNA TGCGCCAGCAGCGAGGGACCGGGAAACACCATATATTTT. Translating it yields CASSEGPGNTIYF.

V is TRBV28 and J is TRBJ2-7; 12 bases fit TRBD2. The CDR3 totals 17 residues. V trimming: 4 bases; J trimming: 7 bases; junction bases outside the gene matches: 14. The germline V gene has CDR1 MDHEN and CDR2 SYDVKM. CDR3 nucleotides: TGTGCCAGCAGTTCAAGCTCCGGACTAGCGGGACGAGGAGAGCAGTACTTC. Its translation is CASSSSSGLAGRGEQYF.

This CDR3 reads CAISESGGDEQFF. CDR3 in DNA: TGTGCCATCAGTGAGTCGGGAGGCGATGAGCAGTTCTTC. The gene calls are TRBV10-3 and TRBJ2-1; possibly TRBD2 for D (6 bases). The CDR3 has 13 residues. The V gene lost 0 bases and the J gene lost 8 bases, with 8 bases spanning the gap. Germline V lookup: CDR1 ENHRY, CDR2 SYGVKD.

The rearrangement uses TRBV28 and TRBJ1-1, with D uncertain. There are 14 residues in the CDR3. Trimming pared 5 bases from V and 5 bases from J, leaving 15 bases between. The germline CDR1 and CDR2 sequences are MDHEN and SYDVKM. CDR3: CASSQNTGKTEAFF. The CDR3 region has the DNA TGTGCCAGCAGTCAAAACACGGGGAAAACTGAAGCTTTCTTT.

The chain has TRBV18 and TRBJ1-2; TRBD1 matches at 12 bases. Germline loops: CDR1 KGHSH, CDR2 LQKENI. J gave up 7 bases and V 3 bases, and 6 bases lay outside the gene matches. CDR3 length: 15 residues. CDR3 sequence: CASSPSGQGAGGYTF. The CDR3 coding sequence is TGTGCCAGCTCACCCTCGGGACAGGGGGCTGGTGGCTACACCTTC.

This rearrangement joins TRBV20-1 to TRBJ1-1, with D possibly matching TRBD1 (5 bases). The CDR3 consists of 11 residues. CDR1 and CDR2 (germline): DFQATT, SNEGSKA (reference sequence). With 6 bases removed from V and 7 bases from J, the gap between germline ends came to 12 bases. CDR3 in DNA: TGCAGTGCCGAAAGGACAAATGAAGCTTTCTTT. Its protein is CSAERTNEAFF.

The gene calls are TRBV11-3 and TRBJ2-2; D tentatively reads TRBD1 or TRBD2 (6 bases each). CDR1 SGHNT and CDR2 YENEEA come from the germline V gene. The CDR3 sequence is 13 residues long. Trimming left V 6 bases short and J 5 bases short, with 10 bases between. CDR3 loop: CASRDSGTGELFF. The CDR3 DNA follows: TGTGCCAGCAGGGACAGCGGGACCGGGGAGCTGTTTTTT.

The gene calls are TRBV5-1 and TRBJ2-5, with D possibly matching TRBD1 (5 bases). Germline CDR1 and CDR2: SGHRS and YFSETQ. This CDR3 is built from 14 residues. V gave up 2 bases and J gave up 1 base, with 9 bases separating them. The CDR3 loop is CASSFQGAQETQYF. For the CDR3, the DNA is TGCGCCAGCAGCTTTCAGGGTGCCCAAGAGACCCAGTACTTC.

The CDR3 sequence: CASSQDSDEQYF. The CDR3, as DNA: TGTGCCAGCAGTCAGGACAGCGACGAGCAGTACTTC. The rearrangement joins TRBV28 to TRBJ2-7; D is possibly TRBD1 (6 bases). Germline lookup yields CDR1 MDHEN and CDR2 SYDVKM. This CDR3 spans 12 amino acids. The ends were cut back, 5 bases at V and 5 bases at J, with 10 bases in the middle.

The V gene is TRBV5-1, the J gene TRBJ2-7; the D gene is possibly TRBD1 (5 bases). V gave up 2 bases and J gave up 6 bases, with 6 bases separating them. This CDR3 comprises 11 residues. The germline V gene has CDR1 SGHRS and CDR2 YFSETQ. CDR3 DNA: TGCGCCAGCAGCTTTCAGGGCGAGCAGTACTTC. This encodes CASSFQGEQYF.

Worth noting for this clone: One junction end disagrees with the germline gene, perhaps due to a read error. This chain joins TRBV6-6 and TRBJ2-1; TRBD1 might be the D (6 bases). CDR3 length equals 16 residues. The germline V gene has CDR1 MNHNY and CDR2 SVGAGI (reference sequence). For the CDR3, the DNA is TGTGCCAGCCGTTACTCCGGGACAAAGAGCCTCAATGAGCAGTTCTTC. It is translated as CASRYSGTKSLNEQFF.

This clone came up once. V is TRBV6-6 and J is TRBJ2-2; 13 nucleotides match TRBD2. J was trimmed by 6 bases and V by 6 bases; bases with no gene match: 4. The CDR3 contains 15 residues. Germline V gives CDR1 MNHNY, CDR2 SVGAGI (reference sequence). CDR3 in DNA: TGTGCCAGCAGGACTAGCGGGAGGATCCCCGGGGAGCTGTTTTTT. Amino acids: CASRTSGRIPGELFF.

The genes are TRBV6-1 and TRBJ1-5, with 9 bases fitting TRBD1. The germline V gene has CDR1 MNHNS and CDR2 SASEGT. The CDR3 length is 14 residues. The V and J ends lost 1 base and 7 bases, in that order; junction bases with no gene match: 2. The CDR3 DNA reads TGTGCCAGCAGTGAAGGGGGACAGGGACAGCCCCAGCATTTT. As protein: CASSEGGQGQPQHF.

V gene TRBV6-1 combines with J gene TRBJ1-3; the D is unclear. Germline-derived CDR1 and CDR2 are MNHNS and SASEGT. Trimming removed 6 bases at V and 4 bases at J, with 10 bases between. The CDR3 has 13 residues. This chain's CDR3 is CASREGLGNTIYF. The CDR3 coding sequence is TGTGCCAGCAGAGAGGGCTTGGGAAACACCATATATTTT.

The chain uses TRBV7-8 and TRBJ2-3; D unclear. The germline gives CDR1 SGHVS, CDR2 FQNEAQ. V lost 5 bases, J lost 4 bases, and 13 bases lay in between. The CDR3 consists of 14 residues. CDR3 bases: TGTGCCAGCAGCCCAACCCCGGTCGCAGATACGCAGTATTTT. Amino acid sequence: CASSPTPVADTQYF. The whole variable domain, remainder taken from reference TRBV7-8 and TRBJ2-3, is GAGVSQSPRYKVAKRGQDVALRCDPISGHVSLFWYQQALGQGPEFLTYFQNEAQLDKSGLPSDRFFAERPEGSVSTLKIQRTQQEDSAVYLCASSPTPVADTQYFGPGTRLTVL.

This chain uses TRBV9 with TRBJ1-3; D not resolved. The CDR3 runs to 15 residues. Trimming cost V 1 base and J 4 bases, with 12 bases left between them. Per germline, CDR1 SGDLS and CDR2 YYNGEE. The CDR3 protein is CASSVQAGKGNTIYF. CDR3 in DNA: TGTGCCAGCAGCGTACAAGCGGGGAAAGGAAACACCATATATTTT.

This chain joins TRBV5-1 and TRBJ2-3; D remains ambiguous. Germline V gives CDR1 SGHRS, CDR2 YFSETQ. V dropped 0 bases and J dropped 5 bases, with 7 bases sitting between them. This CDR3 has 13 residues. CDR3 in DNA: TGCGCCAGCAGCTTGGCTTTAGGAGATACGCAGTATTTT. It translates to CASSLALGDTQYF.

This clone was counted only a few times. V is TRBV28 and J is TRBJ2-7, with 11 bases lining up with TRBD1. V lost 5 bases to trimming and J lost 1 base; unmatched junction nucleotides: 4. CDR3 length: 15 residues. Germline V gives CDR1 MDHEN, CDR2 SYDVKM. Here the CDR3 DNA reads TGTGCCAGCAGTCGGACAGGGGGCTTATCCTACGAGCAGTACTTC. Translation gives CASSRTGGLSYEQYF.

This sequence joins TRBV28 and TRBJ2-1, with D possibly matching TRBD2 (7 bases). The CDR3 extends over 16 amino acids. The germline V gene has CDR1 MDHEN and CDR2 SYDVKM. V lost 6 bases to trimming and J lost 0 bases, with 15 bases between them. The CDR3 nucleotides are TGTGCCAGCAGGCTGGGAGGGGGGGGCTCCTACAATGAGCAGTTCTTC. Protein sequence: CASRLGGGGSYNEQFF.